The clone carrying this T cell receptor (beta chain) appeared a single time. Here immunoSEQ multiplex PCR was the method, and the copy in TCRdb shows in-frame clones only, minus some. The table lists some 85,000 clones, 95% to 97% of them singletons. The data derive from a study of technical replicates of blood from a few donors. The CDR3 is 14 amino acids. V was pared by 8 bases and J by 2 bases, with 13 bases between. The germline V gene encodes CDR1 MNHNS and CDR2 SASEGT. The J gene is TRBJ2-1, the V gene TRBV6-1; D may be TRBD2 (6 bases). Sequencing was performed on T cells isolated from PBMCs. This sequence originates from a human donor in good health. CDR3 DNA: TGTGCCAGCGCCCCGCTAGCGCCCTACAATGAGCAGTTCTTC. Translating gives CASAPLAPYNEQFF.